The 11 T cell receptor beta chains presented below share a single source sample, sequenced in a study of neurological immune-mediated disorders. As to time point: longitudinal time-point 1 (baseline). TCRdb recomputed calls from the 5' RACE reads with MiXCR, one row per CDR3 protein. The table shows around 69,000 distinct CDR3 sequences, with approximately 10% occurring only once. The sample taken for sequencing was PBMCs. These receptor sequences come from a man younger than 40 in good health.

This clonotype was detected many times. The chain links TRBV5-1 to TRBJ2-7; 9 nucleotides line up with TRBD2. Germline CDR1 reads SGHRS; CDR2 reads YFSETQ. The V segment lost 0 bases and the J segment 3 bases; nucleotides outside the gene matches: 7. This CDR3 contains 16 residues. The CDR3 DNA sequence: TGCGCCAGCAGCTTGGATCCAGGACTAGCGTTCTACGAGCAGTACTTC. Residues: CASSLDPGLAFYEQYF.

There are many counts of this clonotype. The DNA for the CDR3 is TGTGCCATCAGTGAGCGGGCAGGGGATCAGCCCCAGCATTTT. Translating gives CAISERAGDQPQHF. J is TRBJ1-5 and V is TRBV10-3; possibly TRBD1 for D (6 bases). V lost 2 bases and J 5 bases, leaving 10 bases between the germline ends. The CDR3 extends over 14 amino acids. Germline assignment: CDR1 ENHRY and CDR2 SYGVKD.

The sample holds many counts of this clonotype. The V and J genes are TRBV15 and TRBJ2-5; no definite D call. V was trimmed by 0 bases and J by 0 bases, leaving 8 bases between them. Germline CDR1 is LNHNV and CDR2 is YYDKDF (reference sequence). This CDR3 region has 15 residues. CDR3 amino acids: CATSRDSIYQETQYF. The CDR3 bases are TGTGCCACCAGCAGAGATTCGATCTACCAAGAGACCCAGTACTTC.

The sample holds a few counts of this clonotype. The rearrangement links TRBV7-3 to TRBJ2-3; 8 bases align to TRBD2. CDR1 and CDR2 (germline): SGHTA, FQGTGA. V lost 0 bases, J lost 0 bases, and 5 bases stayed unmatched. This CDR3 has 17 amino acids. The CDR3 reads CASSLTASGLSTDTQYF. CDR3 DNA sequence: TGTGCCAGCAGCTTAACGGCTAGCGGGCTTAGCACAGATACGCAGTATTTT.

This clonotype was seen repeatedly, ten times or more. The rearrangement links TRBV27 to TRBJ2-7, with TRBD2 matching 13 bases. The CDR3 runs to 16 residues. Trimming at V came to 5 bases and at J to 7 bases, leaving 11 bases not matched to a gene. Per the germline V gene, CDR1 is MNHEY and CDR2 is SMNVEV (reference sequence). The CDR3 sequence: CASSRKGLAGPVEQYF. CDR3 nucleotide sequence: TGTGCCAGCAGTCGAAAGGGACTAGCGGGACCTGTGGAGCAGTACTTC.

This clonotype was observed many times. The CDR3 sequence: CASLRDYRDRDGYTF. The CDR3 DNA follows: TGTGCCAGCCTTCGCGACTACCGGGACAGAGATGGCTACACCTTC. The rearrangement links TRBV6-2 or TRBV6-3 to TRBJ1-2, with TRBD1 matching 7 bases. Per germline, CDR1 MNHEY and CDR2 SVGEGT. Unmatched junction bases numbered 15, after V lost 8 bases and J lost 6 bases. This CDR3 region has 15 residues.

This rearrangement joins TRBV7-6 to TRBJ2-2; 10 bases fit TRBD1. V lost 0 bases, J lost 7 bases, and 2 bases stayed unmatched. The CDR3 extends over 15 amino acids. Germline V lookup: CDR1 SGHVS, CDR2 FNYEAQ. The CDR3 DNA reads TGTGCCAGCAGCTTAGCGGGACAGGGGATCGGGGAGCTGTTTTTT. Its translation is CASSLAGQGIGELFF.

This clonotype was observed at least ten times. The gene calls are TRBV4-2 and TRBJ2-5; TRBD1 aligns across 9 bases. V trimming: 4 bases; J trimming: 4 bases; junction bases outside the gene matches: 4. Germline V gene data show CDR1 as LGHNA and CDR2 as YNFKEQ. The CDR3 runs to 14 residues. Here the CDR3 DNA reads TGTGCCAGCAGCCGGGGACAGGGAGCAGAGACCCAGTACTTC. This gives the protein CASSRGQGAETQYF.

This clonotype has ten or more counts. The CDR3 nucleotides read TGCAGCTTTAGGACGGGAGGTGCTACCGGGGAGCTGTTTTTT. Its protein is CSFRTGGATGELFF. The gene calls are TRBV29-1 and TRBJ2-2, with 7 bases lining up with TRBD2. After removal of 8 bases from V and 5 bases from J, the junction contained 11 bases not matched to a gene. CDR3 length: 14 amino acids. The germline gives CDR1 SQVTM, CDR2 ANQGSEA.

The chain carries TRBV19 and TRBJ2-2, with a possible D match to TRBD2 (6 bases). V was trimmed by 10 bases and J by 13 bases, leaving 13 bases between them. The CDR3 runs to 10 residues. Germline V gene sequence: CDR1 LNHDA, CDR2 SQIVND (reference sequence). The CDR3 protein is CATYRRGLFF. The CDR3 nucleotides read TGTGCCACTTATCGGCGGGGGCTGTTTTTT.

This clonotype came up many times. This chain links TRBV9 with TRBJ1-4; D is undetermined. Trimming took off 4 bases at V and 0 bases at J, with 10 bases between the two ends. The CDR3 covers 15 residues. CDR1 is SGDLS and CDR2 is YYNGEE in the germline V gene. CDR3 nucleotide sequence: TGTGCCAGCAGCACTCAAGGTTCAACTAATGAAAAACTGTTTTTT. Protein sequence: CASSTQGSTNEKLFF.